This T cell receptor beta chain was obtained from a study of T cells in Graves' hyperthyroidism and ophthalmopathy. General observations from the study: Most expanded thyroid clonotypes above 0.001 also appeared in blood.

The source of the PBMCs was less than 12 ml of fresh peripheral blood. Concerning this clonotype itself: Its antigen is as yet unknown.

Amplified TCR beta CDR3 regions derived from RNA transcripts. With the HTBI primer set, the TCR CDR3 went through a first round of RT-PCR. TCRdb re-derived calls from the multiplex PCR reads in MiXCR, one entry per CDR3 protein. The sample has about 350,000 distinct CDR3 sequences, approximately 15% seen once. The CDR3 runs 15 residues. Looked up from germline, CDR1 is SEHNR and CDR2 is FQNEAQ (reference sequence). V gave up 5 bases and J gave up 10 bases, with 18 bases separating them. Specimen: blood. The chain couples TRBV7-9 to TRBJ1-6, with D perhaps matching TRBD1 (6 bases). The source of this sequence is a woman in her 30s with Graves' hyperthyroidism. Here the CDR3 reads CASSPTETGRSPLHF. For the CDR3, the DNA is TGTGCCAGCAGCCCTACTGAGACAGGAAGATCACCCCTCCACTTT.